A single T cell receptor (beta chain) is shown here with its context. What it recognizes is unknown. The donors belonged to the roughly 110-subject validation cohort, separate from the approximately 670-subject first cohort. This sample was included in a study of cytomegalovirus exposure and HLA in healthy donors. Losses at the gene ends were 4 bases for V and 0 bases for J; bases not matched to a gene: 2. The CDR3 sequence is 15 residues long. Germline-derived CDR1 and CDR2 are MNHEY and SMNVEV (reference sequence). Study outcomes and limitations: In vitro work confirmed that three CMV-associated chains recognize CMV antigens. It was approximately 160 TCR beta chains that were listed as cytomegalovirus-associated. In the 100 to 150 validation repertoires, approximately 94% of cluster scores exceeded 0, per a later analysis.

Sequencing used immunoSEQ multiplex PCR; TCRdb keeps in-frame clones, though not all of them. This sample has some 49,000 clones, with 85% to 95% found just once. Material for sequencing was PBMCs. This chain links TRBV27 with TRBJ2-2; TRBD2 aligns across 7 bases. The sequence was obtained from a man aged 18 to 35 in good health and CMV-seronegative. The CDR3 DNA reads TGTGCCAGCAGTTCCGCGGGAGCGAACACCGGGGAGCTGTTTTTT. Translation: CASSSAGANTGELFF.